A selection of T cell receptor beta chains follows, all from one sample in a study of early T cells in non-severe SARS-CoV-2 infection. TCRdb itself ran the 5' RACE reads through MiXCR, one entry per CDR3 protein. The sample holds some 54,000 distinct CDR3 sequences, roughly 10% seen once. Sequenced sample: whole blood. Receptors originate from an adult who was a healthcare worker with PCR-confirmed SARS-CoV-2 infection or an uninfected control (not recorded which). Both conserved end residues are part of each CDR3. A D gene is named only where the DNA matches it firmly. Clone size is not always given. Where it is, it says once, few, many or a class for expanded clones.

>TRBV6-2/TRBV6-3|15|TRBD1|TRBJ2-7|many
CASSYVGGTGARGYF
TGTGCCAGCAGTTACGTAGGCGGGACAGGGGCCCGCGGGTACTTC
>TRBV6-2/TRBV6-3|15|TRBD2|TRBJ2-1|many
CASEVAGSSYNEQFF
TGTGCCAGCGAGGTAGCGGGGAGCTCCTACAATGAGCAGTTCTTC
>TRBV20-1|14|.|TRBJ2-7|few
CSARVGTPGGEQYF
TGCAGTGCTAGAGTCGGGACCCCCGGGGGAGAGCAGTACTTC
>TRBV7-3|15|TRBD1|TRBJ2-1|.
CASSSGTGGLNEQFF
TGTGCCAGCAGCTCCGGGACAGGGGGCCTGAATGAGCAGTTCTTC
>TRBV29-1|13|TRBD2|TRBJ2-1|many
CSVASGGNNEQFF
TGCAGCGTTGCTAGCGGGGGAAACAATGAGCAGTTCTTC
>TRBV6-6|15|TRBD1|TRBJ1-6|few
CASTQPGQGNSPLHF
TGTGCCAGCACTCAGCCGGGACAGGGGAATTCACCCCTCCACTTT
>TRBV5-1|13|.|TRBJ2-5|.
CASSLGGRETQYF
TGCGCCAGCAGCTTGGGCGGCCGGGAGACCCAGTACTTC
>TRBV29-1|16|TRBD2|TRBJ2-2|.
CSGAGLAGGDTGELFF
TGCAGCGGCGCGGGACTAGCGGGAGGGGATACCGGGGAGCTGTTTTTT
>TRBV3-1|18|TRBD1|TRBJ2-6|many
CASSRMGQGASGANVLTF
TGTGCCAGCAGCCGGATGGGACAGGGGGCTTCCGGGGCCAACGTCCTGACTTTC
>TRBV7-9|15|.|TRBJ2-7|few
CASSLEYFGEAEQYF
TGTGCCAGCAGCTTAGAGTACTTCGGGGAGGCCGAGCAGTACTTC
>TRBV19|16|.|TRBJ2-3|many
CASSPLSRRSTDTQYF
TGTGCCAGTAGCCCCTTGAGCCGGCGAAGCACAGATACGCAGTATTTT
>TRBV12-3/TRBV12-4|14|.|TRBJ2-7|.
CASSPGLEAYEQYF
TGTGCCAGCAGCCCGGGACTTGAAGCCTACGAGCAGTACTTC
>TRBV12-3/TRBV12-4|14|.|TRBJ2-7|many
CASSLSQLSYEQYF
TGTGCCAGCAGTTTATCGCAGTTATCCTACGAGCAGTACTTC
>TRBV6-6|17|TRBD1|TRBJ1-5|many
CASSWRQGGNYNQPQHF
TGTGCCAGCAGTTGGAGACAGGGGGGGAATTACAATCAGCCCCAGCATTTT
>TRBV20-1|14|TRBD2|TRBJ2-5|.
CSAPTSGRAETQYF
TGCAGTGCACCCACTAGCGGGAGGGCGGAGACCCAGTACTTC
>TRBV6-5|17|TRBD2|TRBJ2-5|many
CASSYGPSGSYQETQYF
TGTGCCAGCAGTTACGGGCCTAGCGGGAGTTACCAAGAGACCCAGTACTTC
>TRBV5-6|15|TRBD1|TRBJ1-1|.
CASSLLGQETTEAFF
TGTGCCAGCAGCCTCCTCGGACAGGAAACCACTGAAGCTTTCTTT
>TRBV7-8|14|.|TRBJ2-7|many
CASIPPLREYEQYF
TGTGCCAGCATCCCGCCCCTCCGGGAATACGAGCAGTACTTC
>TRBV6-1|16|TRBD2|TRBJ2-2|.
CATALAGARNTGELFF
TGTGCCACCGCACTAGCGGGAGCACGGAACACCGGGGAGCTGTTTTTT
>TRBV20-1|14|TRBD1|TRBJ1-1|many
CSARPGQGNTEAFF
TGCAGTGCCAGACCGGGACAGGGGAACACTGAAGCTTTCTTT
>TRBV5-1|15|TRBD1|TRBJ1-1|many
CASSSMTGTNTEAFF
TGCGCCAGCAGTTCTATGACAGGGACGAACACTGAAGCTTTCTTT
>TRBV3-1|12|.|TRBJ2-5|.
CASSRREETQYF
TGTGCCAGCAGCCGCAGGGAAGAGACCCAGTACTTC
>TRBV7-2|13|.|TRBJ2-1|many
CASSLALRGEQFF
TGTGCCAGCAGCTTAGCGCTTAGGGGTGAGCAGTTCTTC
>TRBV3-1|14|.|TRBJ2-2|many
CASSQAPYTGELFF
TGTGCCAGCAGCCAAGCTCCCTACACCGGGGAGCTGTTTTTT
>TRBV12-3/TRBV12-4|14|.|TRBJ2-3|few
CASSLTGWADTQYF
TGTGCCAGCAGTTTAACAGGGTGGGCAGATACGCAGTATTTT
>TRBV14|16|TRBD2|TRBJ2-1|few
CGSSHLTSGQNNEQFF
TGTGGCAGCAGCCACCTGACTAGCGGCCAGAACAATGAGCAGTTCTTC
>TRBV15|14|TRBD1|TRBJ2-5|few
CATSDRQGAETQYF
TGTGCCACCAGCGACCGACAGGGGGCGGAGACCCAGTACTTC
>TRBV20-1|13|.|TRBJ1-1|many
CSARGRSNTEAFF
TGCAGTGCTAGGGGGAGATCGAACACTGAAGCTTTCTTT
>TRBV19|13|.|TRBJ2-2|many
CASTPQNTGELFF
TGTGCCAGTACCCCCCAGAACACCGGGGAGCTGTTTTTT
>TRBV7-2|13|.|TRBJ2-7|.
CASSLELEDEQYF
TGTGCCAGCAGTTTAGAGTTGGAGGACGAGCAGTACTTC
>TRBV12-3/TRBV12-4|15|TRBD1|TRBJ2-3|few
CASRSLGQGTDTQYF
TGTGCCAGCAGATCGCTGGGACAGGGCACAGATACGCAGTATTTT
>TRBV7-9|16|.|TRBJ2-1|few
CASGPDRSGLWNEQFF
TGTGCCAGCGGACCCGATCGATCGGGTTTATGGAATGAGCAGTTCTTC
>TRBV20-1|13|TRBD1|TRBJ2-3|many
CSPHRQGADTQYF
TGCAGTCCCCATAGACAGGGGGCAGATACGCAGTATTTT
>TRBV19|15|TRBD2|TRBJ2-2|many
CASSSPSGYTGELFF
TGTGCCAGTAGTTCGCCTAGCGGTTACACCGGGGAGCTGTTTTTT
>TRBV27|15|TRBD2|TRBJ2-7|few
CASSTQGLAGYEQYF
TGTGCCAGCAGTACCCAGGGACTAGCGGGCTACGAGCAGTACTTC
>TRBV2|11|.|TRBJ2-7|.
CASKRRGGQYF
TGTGCCAGCAAGCGGAGAGGGGGGCAGTACTTC
>TRBV19|16|TRBD2|TRBJ2-3|few
CASSPAGTSGRDTQYF
TGTGCCAGTAGTCCCGCCGGGACTAGCGGGAGAGATACGCAGTATTTT
>TRBV4-2|18|.|TRBJ2-7|many
CASSQDKPGQGRSYEQYF
TGTGCCAGCAGCCAAGATAAGCCCGGGCAGGGTCGCTCCTACGAGCAGTACTTC
>TRBV29-1|12|.|TRBJ2-4|few
CSVGQPKNIQYF
TGCAGCGTTGGTCAGCCCAAAAACATTCAGTACTTC
>TRBV20-1|12|.|TRBJ2-1|.
CGLTGTVVEQFF
TGCGGCCTGACCGGGACTGTGGTTGAGCAGTTCTTC
>TRBV6-5|14|.|TRBJ2-3|many
CASSYGDSRDTQYF
TGTGCCAGCAGTTACGGGGACTCCAGGGATACGCAGTATTTT
>TRBV7-6|16|.|TRBJ2-3|.
CASSSLRQASTDTQYF
TGTGCCAGCAGCTCTTTGAGACAGGCCAGCACAGATACGCAGTATTTT
>TRBV6-5|12|TRBD1|TRBJ2-7|few
CASTTGDHEQYF
TGTGCCAGCACTACAGGGGACCACGAGCAGTACTTC
>TRBV5-1|15|TRBD2|TRBJ2-3|many
CASSLGGRFTDTQYF
TGCGCCAGCAGCTTAGGCGGGAGATTCACAGATACGCAGTATTTT
>TRBV27|13|.|TRBJ2-3|many
CASSLSVGDTQYF
TGTGCCAGCAGTTTATCGGTGGGGGATACGCAGTATTTT
>TRBV6-2/TRBV6-3|14|.|TRBJ1-1|few
CASSSRVQNTEAFF
TGTGCCAGCAGTTCCCGCGTACAGAACACTGAAGCTTTCTTT
>TRBV7-3|14|.|TRBJ2-3|once
CASSSYGGTDTQYF
TGTGCCAGCAGCTCATACGGGGGCACAGATACGCAGTATTTT
>TRBV5-1|12|.|TRBJ2-5|many
CASSLVMETQYF
TGCGCCAGCAGCTTGGTAATGGAGACCCAGTACTTC
>TRBV10-3|13|TRBD2|TRBJ2-1|few
CAIGLAGGNEQFF
TGTGCCATCGGACTAGCGGGAGGAAATGAGCAGTTCTTC
>TRBV30|13|TRBD1|TRBJ2-7|many
CAWRGTGGVWQYF
TGTGCCTGGAGGGGGACAGGGGGCGTTTGGCAGTACTTC
>TRBV13|14|TRBD1|TRBJ2-7|many
CASSFGTETGEQYF
TGTGCCAGCAGCTTCGGGACAGAAACGGGGGAGCAGTACTTC
>TRBV18|17|TRBD1|TRBJ1-1|medium-sized
CASSPVPGQGSNTEAFF
TGTGCCAGCTCACCAGTCCCGGGACAGGGGTCGAACACTGAAGCTTTCTTT
>TRBV29-1|13|TRBD2|TRBJ2-7|many
CSVRTSGRQEQYF
TGCAGCGTTAGGACTAGCGGGAGACAAGAGCAGTACTTC